The 28 T cell receptor beta chains in this list originate from one sample, sequenced in a study of blood T cell repertoires in COVID-19. Clones were read by immunoSEQ multiplex PCR, and TCRdb kept only the in-frame ones, dropping some. The sample records approximately 160,000 clones, around 82% being singletons. The sample was PBMCs or T cells enriched from blood (not recorded which). These receptors were taken from a woman between 50 and 59 years old in a cohort exposed to, infected with or recovered from COVID-19 (not recorded which).

The gene calls are TRBV27 and TRBJ1-4, with 7 bases that match TRBD1. This CDR3 has 15 amino acids. CDR1 and CDR2 from the germline V gene are MNHEY and SMNVEV (reference sequence). V trimming: 1 base; J trimming: 6 bases; junction bases outside the gene matches: 5. CDR3 DNA sequence: TGTGCCAGCAGTTTATTCGGCAGGGGGGATGAAAAACTGTTTTTT. Translation gives CASSLFGRGDEKLFF.

V and J are TRBV5-4 and TRBJ2-1, with 7 bases matching TRBD2. The length of the CDR3 is 15 residues. V was pared by 4 bases and J by 9 bases, with 13 bases of the junction left unmatched. CDR1 is SGHNT, CDR2 YYREEE, per germline (reference sequence). The CDR3 reads CASSPLGEGRSEQFF. CDR3 DNA: TGTGCCAGCAGCCCCCTGGGGGAGGGCCGGAGTGAGCAGTTCTTC.

This chain uses TRBV5-4 with TRBJ2-3, with 7 bases fitting TRBD1. This CDR3 region has 16 residues. Looked up from germline, CDR1 is SGHNT and CDR2 is YYREEE (reference sequence). The V segment lost 0 bases and the J segment 2 bases; nucleotides outside the gene matches: 6. In DNA form, the CDR3 reads TGTGCCAGCAGCTTGGGGGACAGATGGATCACAGATACGCAGTATTTT. It is translated as CASSLGDRWITDTQYF.

J is TRBJ1-5 and V is TRBV10-3, with D perhaps TRBD1 (5 bases). Germline V gives CDR1 ENHRY, CDR2 SYGVKD. The CDR3 loop spans 15 amino acids. Trimming pared 2 bases from V and 5 bases from J, leaving 13 bases between. The CDR3 spells CAISETDIEDQPQHF. In DNA, the CDR3 is TGTGCCATCAGTGAGACGGACATTGAGGATCAGCCCCAGCATTTT.

The chain is built from TRBV9 and TRBJ2-3, with TRBD2 identical over 11 bases. The germline CDR1 and CDR2 sequences are SGDLS and YYNGEE. The V segment lost 1 base and the J segment 0 bases; nucleotides outside the gene matches: 4. The CDR3 is made up of 17 amino acids. The CDR3 DNA reads as TGTGCCAGCAGCGTACTCACTAGCGGGGGTAGCACAGATACGCAGTATTTT. It specifies CASSVLTSGGSTDTQYF.

V gene TRBV5-1 combines with J gene TRBJ2-6; weak D call: TRBD1 (5 bases). Trimming took off 0 bases at V and 0 bases at J, with 10 bases between the two ends. This CDR3 is 17 amino acids long. The germline V gene has CDR1 SGHRS and CDR2 YFSETQ. This chain's CDR3 is CASSLEGQGSGANVLTF. CDR3 DNA: TGCGCCAGCAGCTTGGAGGGTCAGGGCTCTGGGGCCAACGTCCTGACTTTC.

The chain links TRBV19 to TRBJ2-2, with TRBD2 matching over 8 bases. CDR3 length equals 15 residues. The V segment lost 1 base and the J segment 6 bases; nucleotides outside the gene matches: 4. CDR1 LNHDA and CDR2 SQIVND come from the germline V gene (reference sequence). CDR3 DNA: TGTGCCAGTAGTATAGTGGGACTAGGATCCGGGGAGCTGTTTTTT. Its protein product is CASSIVGLGSGELFF.

The count of this clone is one. J is TRBJ2-1 and V is TRBV7-2, with TRBD2 matching 11 bases. There are 17 residues in the CDR3. Germline loops: CDR1 SGHTA, CDR2 FQGNSA. The V gene end was trimmed by 1 base and the J gene end by 8 bases; junction bases not matched to a gene: 10. The CDR3 DNA reads as TGTGCCAGCAGCTTAGGGGTTACTAGCGGGGGATGGGATGAGCAGTTCTTC. Protein sequence: CASSLGVTSGGWDEQFF.

The chain has TRBV4-3 and TRBJ2-5; D unclear. The V end lost 0 bases, the J end lost 2 bases, and 10 bases lay between the germline ends. The length of the CDR3 is 15 residues. CDR1 LGHNA and CDR2 YSLEER come from the germline V gene. The CDR3 spells CASSQDGSPQETQYF. In nucleotides, the CDR3 is TGCGCCAGCAGCCAAGACGGTAGCCCGCAAGAGACCCAGTACTTC.

This clone was recorded once. The chain carries TRBV28 and TRBJ1-3; D gene ambiguous. The CDR3 is made up of 15 amino acids. Germline lookup yields CDR1 MDHEN and CDR2 SYDVKM. With 3 bases removed from V and 1 base from J, the gap between germline ends came to 10 bases. CDR3 residues: CASSFGDFSGNTIYF. The CDR3, as DNA: TGTGCCAGCAGTTTCGGTGATTTTTCTGGAAACACCATATATTTT.

V usage is TRBV28 and J usage is TRBJ1-5, with TRBD1 as a possible D gene (6 bases). The CDR3 is made up of 14 amino acids. The germline V gene has CDR1 MDHEN and CDR2 SYDVKM. V was pared by 9 bases and J by 5 bases, with 17 bases between. CDR3 amino acids: CASCGQLSDQPQHF. CDR3 nucleotides: TGTGCCAGTTGTGGACAGCTCTCCGATCAGCCCCAGCATTTT.

This sequence joins TRBV5-4 and TRBJ2-1, with 13 bases aligning to TRBD2. The germline gives CDR1 SGHNT, CDR2 YYREEE (reference sequence). After removal of 4 bases from V and 9 bases from J, the junction contained 10 bases not matched to a gene. This CDR3 region has 16 residues. The CDR3 DNA sequence: TGTGCCAGCAGCCCGGGTGGGACTAGCGGGATATTTGAGCAGTTCTTC. Residues: CASSPGGTSGIFEQFF.

V and J are TRBV6-5 and TRBJ1-1; 7 bases are a match to TRBD1. The V gene end was trimmed by 4 bases and the J gene end by 0 bases; junction bases not matched to a gene: 8. This CDR3 has 16 residues. Germline lookup yields CDR1 MNHEY and CDR2 SVGAGI. In DNA, the CDR3 is TGTGCCAGCAGTTTTGACAGGGTAGGGATGAACACTGAAGCTTTCTTT. Amino acid sequence: CASSFDRVGMNTEAFF.

V is TRBV28 and J is TRBJ1-4; TRBD1 matches at 7 bases. Unmatched junction bases numbered 8, after V lost 5 bases and J lost 2 bases. The CDR3 has 16 residues. The germline V gene encodes CDR1 MDHEN and CDR2 SYDVKM. CDR3 region: CASSPRQGKTNEKLFF. The CDR3 bases are TGTGCCAGCAGTCCACGACAGGGAAAGACTAATGAAAAACTGTTTTTT.

The chain carries TRBV3-1 (or the pseudogene TRBV3-2) and TRBJ2-3, with 8 bases identical to TRBD2. This CDR3 has 19 amino acids. With 0 bases clipped from V and 5 bases from J, the junction kept 16 bases outside the gene matches. From germline, CDR1 is LGHDT and CDR2 YNNKEL (reference sequence). The CDR3 loop is CASSQEDSGEPQGKDTQYF. The CDR3, as DNA: TGTGCCAGCAGCCAAGAAGATAGCGGGGAACCCCAGGGGAAAGATACGCAGTATTTT.

The genes are TRBV3-1 (or the pseudogene TRBV3-2) and TRBJ1-2, with TRBD1 matching 8 bases. This CDR3 region has 16 residues. CDR1 and CDR2 (germline): LGHDT, YNNKEL (reference sequence). V trimming: 2 bases; J trimming: 4 bases; junction bases outside the gene matches: 9. The CDR3 region is CASSQPPGQDIYGYTF. Here the CDR3 DNA reads TGTGCCAGCAGCCAACCTCCGGGACAGGACATCTATGGCTACACCTTC.

J is TRBJ2-7 and V is TRBV6-1; 8 nucleotides match TRBD2. The CDR3 is 15 residues long. Looked up from germline, CDR1 is MNHNS and CDR2 is SASEGT. V shed 3 bases and J 5 bases; nucleotides not matched to a gene: 9. This CDR3 reads CASSEARGGLHEQYF. CDR3 sequence (DNA): TGTGCCAGCAGTGAGGCTCGGGGGGGCCTCCACGAGCAGTACTTC.

The chain combines TRBV5-1 with TRBJ1-5; tentative D call: TRBD1 (5 bases). The V end lost 0 bases, the J end lost 5 bases, and 15 bases lay between the germline ends. CDR3 size: 16 residues. Germline V gene lookup returns CDR1 SGHRS and CDR2 YFSETQ. The CDR3 sequence is CASSLGDSPRDQPQHF. CDR3 coding DNA: TGCGCCAGCAGCTTGGGGGACTCACCTCGGGATCAGCCCCAGCATTTT.

The chain has TRBV9 and TRBJ2-3; 9 bases are a match to TRBD1. The CDR3 length is 14 residues. Per the germline V gene, CDR1 is SGDLS and CDR2 is YYNGEE. V dropped 4 bases and J dropped 5; count of bases not matched to a gene: 5. For the CDR3, the DNA is TGTGCCAGCAGCCTACAGGGGGCAGGAGATACGCAGTATTTT. Its translation is CASSLQGAGDTQYF.

This clone is a singleton in its sample. The genes are TRBV19 and TRBJ2-1, with D unresolved. Germline CDR1 reads LNHDA; CDR2 reads SQIVND (reference sequence). CDR3 length equals 15 residues. V gave up 4 bases and J gave up 4 bases, with 14 bases separating them. CDR3 sequence reads: CASSKGESSYNEQFF. The CDR3 region has the DNA TGTGCCAGTAGTAAAGGAGAATCCTCTTACAATGAGCAGTTCTTC.

In regard to this clone: Germline and junction disagree at one end, which may indicate a read error. The rearrangement links TRBV7-9 to TRBJ1-5; D gene uncertain. Germline CDR1 SEHNR, CDR2 FQNEAQ (reference sequence). The CDR3 covers 14 residues. CDR3: CASSLGRSDQPQHF. In nucleotides, the CDR3 is TGTGCCAGCAGCTTAGGACGTAGCGATCAGCCCCAGCATTTT.

J is TRBJ2-1 and V is TRBV3-1 (or the pseudogene TRBV3-2); D may be TRBD2 (5 bases). Per germline, CDR1 LGHDT and CDR2 YNNKEL (reference sequence). CDR3 length equals 11 residues. Trimming cost V 6 bases and J 12 bases, with 12 bases left between them. The CDR3 DNA sequence: TGTGCCAGCAGTACGGAGGCGGCGCAGTTCTTC. It codes for CASSTEAAQFF.

V gene TRBV6-2 or TRBV6-3 combines with J gene TRBJ2-1; D is ambiguous. CDR3 length: 15 residues. Between the trimmed V and J ends, which lost 2 bases and 8 bases, there was a span of 16 bases. CDR1 and CDR2 from the germline V gene are MNHEY and SVGEGT. CDR3 in amino acids: CASSYQTPPRHEQFF. The DNA of the CDR3 is TGTGCCAGCAGTTACCAGACTCCCCCCCGGCATGAGCAGTTCTTC.

The J gene is TRBJ2-3, the V gene TRBV2; the D gene is possibly TRBD1 (5 bases). The ends were cut back, 10 bases at V and 4 bases at J, with 18 bases in the middle. Germline V CDR1 and CDR2: SNHLY, FYNNEI. The CDR3 runs to 14 residues. The DNA of the CDR3 is TGTGCCACCCCCGGGCAGGGTGGCGCAGATACGCAGTATTTT. Translating gives CATPGQGGADTQYF.

This sequence joins TRBV6-1 and TRBJ2-6, with 7 nucleotides matching TRBD1. The J segment lost 3 bases and the V segment lost 2 bases, leaving 4 bases of the junction unmatched. CDR3 size: 16 residues. Germline V gene data show CDR1 as MNHNS and CDR2 as SASEGT. CDR3 in DNA: TGTGCCAGCAGTGAATACAGGGGAAGTGGGGCCAACGTCCTGACTTTC. Its translation: CASSEYRGSGANVLTF.

V is TRBV4-3 and J is TRBJ1-3; D possibly corresponds to TRBD1 (6 bases). Germline V gene data show CDR1 as LGHNA and CDR2 as YSLEER. Trimming cost V 3 bases and J 4 bases, with 13 bases left between them. This CDR3 is 15 amino acids long. The CDR3 nucleotides read TGCGCCAGCAGCCAGGGAGGGGGGGCCGGAAACACCATATATTTT. Translating gives CASSQGGGAGNTIYF.

This chain connects TRBV2 to TRBJ1-5, with 8 bases identical to TRBD1. With V trimmed by 3 bases and J by 4 bases, 5 bases remained unmatched. Germline V gene data show CDR1 as SNHLY and CDR2 as FYNNEI. The CDR3 consists of 15 residues. The CDR3 bases are TGTGCCAGCAGTGATTACAGGGGGGTGAATCAGCCCCAGCATTTT. Translated, it gives CASSDYRGVNQPQHF.

The chain carries TRBV6-1 and TRBJ2-2; no clear D. Germline V gene sequence: CDR1 MNHNS, CDR2 SASEGT. The CDR3 has 15 residues. The V and J ends lost 3 bases and 7 bases respectively, with 15 bases between them. CDR3 DNA: TGTGCCAGCAGTGAGATTCCCTCTTCGGTCGGGGAGCTGTTTTTT. It translates to CASSEIPSSVGELFF.